The 22 T cell receptor beta chains reported below all come from one sample, sequenced in a study of CD8+ T cells in alopecia areata. Treatment of the sample: oral pan-JAK inhibitor, 5-10 mg twice daily. Following extraction, RNA underwent reverse transcription to cDNA, which served as the sequencing template. Profiled with immunoSEQ multiplex PCR; TCRdb holds only in-frame clones, not every one. The data show about 140,000 clones, with more than 85% seen just once and 13% held by the top ten. The sample was CD8+ T cells sorted from blood, taken at week 4, from a patient treated with tofacitinib. The receptors here all came from a human donor with alopecia areata.

This CDR3 reads CASKGSAGELFF. The CDR3 nucleotides are TGTGCCAGCAAGGGGTCGGCCGGGGAGCTGTTTTTT. The V call is TRBV2, the J call TRBJ2-2, with a possible D match to TRBD1 (5 bases). Per the germline V gene, CDR1 is SNHLY and CDR2 is FYNNEI. Deletions cut 7 bases from V and 6 bases from J, with 9 bases between. This CDR3 has 12 amino acids.

The rearrangement links TRBV7-8 to TRBJ2-1; D is undetermined. CDR1 and CDR2 (germline): SGHVS, FQNEAQ. Trimming stripped 4 bases from V and 4 bases from J, with 8 bases between. The CDR3 extends over 13 amino acids. CDR3 region: CASSSTNYNEQFF. CDR3 DNA: TGTGCCAGCAGCTCTACTAATTACAATGAGCAGTTCTTC.

This clone occurred a few times. The chain uses TRBV29-1 and TRBJ2-1; D not certain. This CDR3 contains 16 residues. Trimming left V 2 bases short and J 3 bases short, with 17 bases between. Germline CDR1 is SQVTM and CDR2 is ANQGSEA. The CDR3 DNA sequence: TGCAGCGTTGAAAGGGCCGGAAAGGGTCTCTACAATGAGCAGTTCTTC. Translating gives CSVERAGKGLYNEQFF.

The rearrangement links TRBV29-1 to TRBJ2-3; D not certain. V lost 5 bases and J lost 0, with 15 bases in between. Germline CDR1 reads SQVTM; CDR2 reads ANQGSEA. The CDR3 is 15 amino acids. The CDR3 spells CSVIADTTSTDTQYF. The CDR3, as DNA: TGCAGCGTTATCGCAGACACTACTAGCACAGATACGCAGTATTTT.

The chain links TRBV10-2 to TRBJ2-7; D call uncertain. In germline, CDR1 is WSHSY, CDR2 SAAADI. The CDR3 is made up of 14 amino acids. Trimming removed 0 bases from V and 6 bases from J, with 12 bases in between. The CDR3 DNA reads as TGCGCCAGCAGTGAGTCATTAGGGTTTTCCGAGCAGTACTTC. This gives the protein CASSESLGFSEQYF.

The chain links TRBV27 to TRBJ2-5; a possible D gene is TRBD2 (6 bases). V was trimmed by 5 bases and J by 1 base, leaving 14 bases between them. The CDR3 has 15 amino acids. Germline CDR1 and CDR2: MNHEY and SMNVEV (reference sequence). CDR3 sequence: CASSTSYSGQETQYF. DNA for the CDR3: TGTGCCAGCAGTACCAGCTATAGCGGCCAAGAGACCCAGTACTTC.

The chain joins TRBV4-1 to TRBJ1-1; the D gene is possibly TRBD1 (6 bases). The CDR3 contains 15 residues. V lost 1 base and J lost 0, with 9 bases in between. Germline lookup yields CDR1 MGHRA and CDR2 YSYEKL. CDR3 protein: CASSQGQVMNTEAFF. In nucleotides, the CDR3 is TGCGCCAGCAGCCAAGGACAGGTGATGAACACTGAAGCTTTCTTT.

This clone showed up just once. The chain uses TRBV29-1 and TRBJ2-7; TRBD1 is a possible D gene (6 bases). CDR1 is SQVTM, CDR2 ANQGSEA, per germline. CDR3 size: 15 residues. Trimming removed 6 bases from V and 2 bases from J, with 20 bases in between. The CDR3 DNA is TGCAGCGTGGATAACAGGGCCCGTTTTACCTACGAGCAGTACTTC. It translates to CSVDNRARFTYEQYF.

CDR3 sequence: CASSISGYGLFF. For the CDR3, the DNA is TGTGCCAGTAGTATTTCGGGGTACGGTCTGTTCTTC. The chain employs TRBV19 and TRBJ2-1; TRBD2 might be the D (5 bases). Germline CDR1 and CDR2: LNHDA and SQIVND (reference sequence). The ends were cut back, 3 bases at V and 15 bases at J, with 15 bases in the middle. This CDR3 contains 12 residues.

The chain is built from TRBV27 and TRBJ2-3; D is ambiguous. Germline V gene sequence: CDR1 MNHEY, CDR2 SMNVEV (reference sequence). The CDR3 spans 13 residues. The V end was cut by 2 bases, the J end by 6 bases, with 9 bases between. The DNA for the CDR3 is TGTGCCAGCAGTTTAGAGATTTTGGATACGCAGTATTTT. It codes for CASSLEILDTQYF.

V and J are TRBV7-9 and TRBJ2-1, with 10 bases fitting TRBD2. The V gene's germline CDR1 is SEHNR and CDR2 FQNEAQ (reference sequence). After removal of 2 bases from V and 7 bases from J, the junction contained 2 bases not matched to a gene. The CDR3 totals 14 residues. The CDR3 is CASSLTSGENEQFF. For the CDR3, the DNA is TGTGCCAGCAGCTTAACTAGCGGGGAAAATGAGCAGTTCTTC.

V gene TRBV4-1 combines with J gene TRBJ2-1; 9 bases align to TRBD2. CDR3 size: 15 residues. Germline CDR1 MGHRA, CDR2 YSYEKL. The ends lost 0 bases at V and 7 bases at J; junction bases unmatched: 4. Here the CDR3 DNA reads TGCGCCAGCAGCCAAGATAGCGGGAGTAGGAATGAGCAGTTCTTC. Amino acid sequence: CASSQDSGSRNEQFF.

V usage is TRBV11-2 and J usage is TRBJ2-7; 11 bases map to TRBD2. V gave up 1 base and J gave up 4 bases; unmatched junction bases: 6. Looked up from germline, CDR1 is SGHAT and CDR2 is FQNNGV. The CDR3 is made up of 16 amino acids. The CDR3 nucleotides are TGTGCCAGCAGCTTAGTAACTAGCGGGAGTACGTACGAGCAGTACTTC. This encodes CASSLVTSGSTYEQYF.

The chain carries TRBV27 and TRBJ2-7; perhaps D is TRBD1 or TRBD2 (5 bases each). The V end lost 2 bases, the J end lost 7 bases, and 12 bases lay between the germline ends. This CDR3 contains 13 residues. Germline CDR1 is MNHEY and CDR2 is SMNVEV (reference sequence). This chain's CDR3 is CASSLLAGREQYF. CDR3 sequence (DNA): TGTGCCAGCAGTTTACTGGCAGGGAGAGAGCAGTACTTC.

The V gene is TRBV5-4, the J gene TRBJ2-7; 7 nucleotides agree with TRBD1. V lost 6 bases and J lost 4; bases outside the gene matches: 13. The CDR3 has 15 amino acids. Germline CDR1 is SGHNT and CDR2 is YYREEE (reference sequence). CDR3 sequence reads: CASTSFGTDGYEQYF. The DNA for the CDR3 is TGTGCCAGCACCTCCTTTGGGACAGACGGATACGAGCAGTACTTC. The variable domain in full, completed from reference TRBV5-4 and TRBJ2-7, reads ETGVTQSPTHLIKTRGQQVTLRCSSQSGHNTVSWYQQALGQGPQFIFQYYREEENGRGNFPPRFSGLQFPNYSSELNVNALELDDSALYLCASTSFGTDGYEQYFGPGTRLTVT.

The chain couples TRBV27 to TRBJ2-1; possible D gene TRBD1, 6 bases. The germline V and J ends were trimmed by 0 bases and 3 bases, with 9 bases remaining between them. Germline V gene lookup returns CDR1 MNHEY and CDR2 SMNVEV (reference sequence). There are 15 residues in the CDR3. The CDR3 DNA reads as TGTGCCAGCAGTTTATCGAGGGGGTTCTACAATGAGCAGTTCTTC. Amino acids: CASSLSRGFYNEQFF.

The chain joins TRBV11-2 to TRBJ2-7; the D gene is possibly TRBD1 (5 bases). CDR3 length equals 11 residues. In germline, CDR1 is SGHAT, CDR2 FQNNGV. V was pared by 5 bases and J by 5 bases, with 7 bases between. In DNA, the CDR3 is TGTGCCAGCAGCCCAGGGAACGAGCAGTACTTC. Amino acid sequence: CASSPGNEQYF.

The V and J genes are TRBV10-2 and TRBJ2-7; D uncertain. Trimming cost V 4 bases and J 4 bases, with 5 bases left between them. This CDR3 has 11 residues. Germline CDR1 and CDR2: WSHSY and SAAADI. CDR3 loop: CASSAQYEQYF. The CDR3 coding sequence is TGCGCCAGCAGTGCCCAGTACGAGCAGTACTTC.

This clone was seen more than once but under ten times. The chain combines TRBV6-5 with TRBJ2-5; no definite D call. In germline, CDR1 is MNHEY, CDR2 SVGAGI. With 8 bases removed from V and 2 bases from J, the gap between germline ends came to 9 bases. The CDR3 extends over 12 amino acids. The CDR3 protein is CASLETQETQYF. The CDR3 DNA sequence: TGTGCCAGCCTGGAGACACAAGAGACCCAGTACTTC.

This rearrangement joins TRBV7-8 to TRBJ2-3; D gene unclear. The ends were cut back, 2 bases at V and 4 bases at J, with 7 bases in the middle. Germline assignment: CDR1 SGHVS and CDR2 FQNEAQ. The CDR3 is 13 residues long. The CDR3, as DNA: TGTGCCAGCAGCTTATTAGGGCCAGATACGCAGTATTTT. Translation gives CASSLLGPDTQYF.

A single count supports this clone. A junction end diverges from the germline sequence, so it may reflect a read error. CDR3 sequence reads: CASSLPPLF. CDR3 DNA: TGTGCCAGCAGCCTCCCCCCTCTCTTC. The chain carries TRBV9 and TRBJ2-1; D uncertain. Germline V gene lookup returns CDR1 SGDLS and CDR2 YYNGEE. This CDR3 comprises 9 residues.

The rearrangement joins TRBV10-3 to TRBJ2-7; D unclear. The CDR3 is 12 amino acids. Germline CDR1 reads ENHRY; CDR2 reads SYGVKD. The V gene lost 6 bases and the J gene lost 5 bases, with 11 bases spanning the gap. CDR3 nucleotide sequence: TGTGCCATCAGGAGCCCGGTGGACGAGCAGTACTTC. Translated: CAIRSPVDEQYF.